This T cell receptor beta chain was identified during a study of T cell repertoires in cytomegalovirus infection. For the study at large: Both a matching HLA type and CMV infection were indicated by public TCR beta signatures. Study conclusions and caveats: CMV-specific TCR beta clonotypes restricted by HLA-C dominated the ex vivo response. Cumulative public TCR beta family frequency identified carriers of CMV plus the relevant HLA.

The germline V gene has CDR1 MNHEY and CDR2 SMNVEV (reference sequence). The CDR3 covers 14 residues. Trimming removed 7 bases from V and 1 base from J, with 13 bases in between. Regarding this clonotype: As yet, its antigen is unknown.

TCRdb re-called the reads with MiXCR, one entry per CDR3 protein. The table lists fewer than 850,000 distinct CDR3 sequences, 25% to 30% of them singletons. The receptor's source is a human donor in good health (CMV status not recorded). Some clones in this sample may be carry-over from other donors' samples. The rearrangement links TRBV27 to TRBJ1-1; no definite D call. The sequences come from cultured CD8+ T cells from PBMCs, collected from culture after CMV antigen stimulation. The CDR3 reads CASTPTPTNTEAFF. In nucleotides, the CDR3 is TGTGCCAGCACCCCGACACCTACGAACACTGAAGCTTTCTTT.